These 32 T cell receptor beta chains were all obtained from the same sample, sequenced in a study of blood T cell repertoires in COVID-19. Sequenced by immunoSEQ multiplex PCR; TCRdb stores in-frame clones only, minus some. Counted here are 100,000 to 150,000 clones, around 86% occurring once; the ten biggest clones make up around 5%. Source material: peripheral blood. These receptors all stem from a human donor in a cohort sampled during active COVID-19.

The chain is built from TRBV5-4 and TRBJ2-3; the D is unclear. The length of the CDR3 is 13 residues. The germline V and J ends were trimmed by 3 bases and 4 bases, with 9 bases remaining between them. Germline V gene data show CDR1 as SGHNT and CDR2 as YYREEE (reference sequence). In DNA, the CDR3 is TGTGCCAGCAGCTCGCCACTCGCAGATACGCAGTATTTT. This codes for CASSSPLADTQYF.

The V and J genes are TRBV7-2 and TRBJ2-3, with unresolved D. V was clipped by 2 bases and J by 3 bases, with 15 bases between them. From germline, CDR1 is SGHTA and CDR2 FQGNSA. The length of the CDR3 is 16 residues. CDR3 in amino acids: CASSLPSSPQTDTQYF. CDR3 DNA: TGTGCCAGCAGCTTACCGTCATCACCCCAGACAGATACGCAGTATTTT.

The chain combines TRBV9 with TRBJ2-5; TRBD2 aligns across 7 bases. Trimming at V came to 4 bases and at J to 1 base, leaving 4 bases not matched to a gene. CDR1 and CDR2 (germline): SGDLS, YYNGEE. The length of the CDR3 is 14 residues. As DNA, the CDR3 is TGTGCCAGCAGCAGCGGGGCCCTCCAAGAGACCCAGTACTTC. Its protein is CASSSGALQETQYF.

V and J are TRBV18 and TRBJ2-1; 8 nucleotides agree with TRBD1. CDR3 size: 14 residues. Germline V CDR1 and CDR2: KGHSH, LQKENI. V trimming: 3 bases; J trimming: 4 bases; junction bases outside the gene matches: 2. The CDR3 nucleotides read TGTGCCAGCTCACCTACAGGGGGGTACAATGAGCAGTTCTTC. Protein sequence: CASSPTGGYNEQFF. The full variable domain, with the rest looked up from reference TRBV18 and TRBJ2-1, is NAGVMQNPRHLVRRRGQEARLRCSPMKGHSHVYWYRQLPEEGLKFMVYLQKENIIDESGMPKERFSAEFPKEGPSILRIQQVVRGDSAAYFCASSPTGGYNEQFFGPGTRLTVL.

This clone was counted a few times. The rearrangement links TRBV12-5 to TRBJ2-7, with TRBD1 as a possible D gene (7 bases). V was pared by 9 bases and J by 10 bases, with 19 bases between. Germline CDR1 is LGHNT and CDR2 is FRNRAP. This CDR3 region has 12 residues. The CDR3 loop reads CASRGVFSQQYF. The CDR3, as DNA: TGTGCTAGCAGGGGGGTGTTTTCGCAACAGTACTTC.

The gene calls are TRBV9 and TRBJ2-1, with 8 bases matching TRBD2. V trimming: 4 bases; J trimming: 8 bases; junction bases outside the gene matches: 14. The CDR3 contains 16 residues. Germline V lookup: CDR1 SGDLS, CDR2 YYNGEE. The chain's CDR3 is CASSFPGLGGGDEQFF. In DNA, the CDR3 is TGTGCCAGCAGCTTTCCGGGACTAGGCGGTGGGGATGAGCAGTTCTTC.

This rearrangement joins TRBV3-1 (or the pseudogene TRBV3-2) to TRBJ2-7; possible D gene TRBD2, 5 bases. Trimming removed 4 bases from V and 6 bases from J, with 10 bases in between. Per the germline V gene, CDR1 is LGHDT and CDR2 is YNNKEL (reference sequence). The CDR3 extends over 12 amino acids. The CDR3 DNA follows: TGTGCCAGCAGCCTCCTAGAGGGCGAGCAGTACTTC. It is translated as CASSLLEGEQYF.

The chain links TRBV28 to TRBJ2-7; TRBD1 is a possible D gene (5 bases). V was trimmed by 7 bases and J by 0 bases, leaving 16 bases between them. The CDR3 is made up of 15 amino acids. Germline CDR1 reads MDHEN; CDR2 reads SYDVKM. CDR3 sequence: CASISGHTFSYEQYF. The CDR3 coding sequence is TGTGCCAGCATCTCTGGACACACTTTCTCCTACGAGCAGTACTTC.

In DNA, the CDR3 is TGCGCCAGCAGCCAACAGGGGTTCACAGATACGCAGTATTTT. Protein sequence: CASSQQGFTDTQYF. V and J are TRBV4-1 and TRBJ2-3; possible D gene TRBD1, 6 bases. The V end was cut by 2 bases, the J end by 2 bases, with 8 bases between. The CDR3 length is 14 residues. The germline V gene encodes CDR1 MGHRA and CDR2 YSYEKL.

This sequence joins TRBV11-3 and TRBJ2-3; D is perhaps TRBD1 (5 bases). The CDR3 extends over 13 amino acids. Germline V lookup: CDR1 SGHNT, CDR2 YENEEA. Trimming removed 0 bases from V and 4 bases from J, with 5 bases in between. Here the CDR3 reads CASSLDRADTQYF. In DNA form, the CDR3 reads TGTGCCAGCAGCTTAGACAGGGCAGATACGCAGTATTTT.

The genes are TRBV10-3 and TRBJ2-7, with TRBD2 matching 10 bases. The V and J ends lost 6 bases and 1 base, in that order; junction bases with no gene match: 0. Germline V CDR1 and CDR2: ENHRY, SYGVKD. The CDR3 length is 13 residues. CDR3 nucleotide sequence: TGTGCCATCAGGACTAGCGGGTCCTACGAGCAGTACTTC. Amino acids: CAIRTSGSYEQYF.

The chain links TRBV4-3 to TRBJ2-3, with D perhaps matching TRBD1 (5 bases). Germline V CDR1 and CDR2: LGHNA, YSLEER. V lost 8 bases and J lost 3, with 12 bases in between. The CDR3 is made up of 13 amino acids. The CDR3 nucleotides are TGCGCCAGCGCGAGCAGGGAAACAGATACGCAGTATTTT. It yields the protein CASASRETDTQYF.

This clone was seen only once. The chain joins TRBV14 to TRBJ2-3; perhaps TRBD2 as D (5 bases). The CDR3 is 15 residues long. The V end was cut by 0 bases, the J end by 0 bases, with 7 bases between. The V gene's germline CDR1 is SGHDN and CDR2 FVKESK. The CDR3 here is CASSQDWRSTDTQYF. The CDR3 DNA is TGTGCCAGCAGCCAAGATTGGAGGAGCACAGATACGCAGTATTTT.

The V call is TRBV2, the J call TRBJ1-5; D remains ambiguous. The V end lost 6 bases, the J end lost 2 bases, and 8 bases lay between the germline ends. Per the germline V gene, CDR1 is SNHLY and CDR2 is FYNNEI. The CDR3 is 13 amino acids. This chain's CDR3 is CASRLGGNQPQHF. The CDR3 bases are TGTGCCAGCAGGCTGGGAGGCAATCAGCCCCAGCATTTT.

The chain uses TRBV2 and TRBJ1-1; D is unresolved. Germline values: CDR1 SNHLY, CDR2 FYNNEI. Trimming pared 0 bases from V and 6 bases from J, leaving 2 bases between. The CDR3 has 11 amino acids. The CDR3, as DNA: TGTGCCAGCAGTGAAGCCGCTGAAGCTTTCTTT. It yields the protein CASSEAAEAFF.

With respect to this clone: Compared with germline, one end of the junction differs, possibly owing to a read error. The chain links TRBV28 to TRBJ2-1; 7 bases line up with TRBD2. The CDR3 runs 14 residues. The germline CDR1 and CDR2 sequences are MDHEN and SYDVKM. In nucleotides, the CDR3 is TGTGCCAGCATCGGGCGGGAGATCCATCGTGGTTCGGTCTTC. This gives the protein CASIGREIHRGSVF.

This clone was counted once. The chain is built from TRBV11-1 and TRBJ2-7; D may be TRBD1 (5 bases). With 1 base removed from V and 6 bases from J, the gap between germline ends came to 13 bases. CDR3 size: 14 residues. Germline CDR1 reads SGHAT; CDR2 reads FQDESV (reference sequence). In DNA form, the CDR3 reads TGTGCCAGCAGCTTAGGGGGCAAGACCGCCGAGCAGTACTTC. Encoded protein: CASSLGGKTAEQYF. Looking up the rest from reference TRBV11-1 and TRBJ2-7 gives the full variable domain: EAEVAQSPRYKITEKSQAVAFWCDPISGHATLYWYRQILGQGPELLVQFQDESVVDDSQLPKDRFSAERLKGVDSTLKIQPAELGDSAMYLCASSLGGKTAEQYFGPGTRLTVT.

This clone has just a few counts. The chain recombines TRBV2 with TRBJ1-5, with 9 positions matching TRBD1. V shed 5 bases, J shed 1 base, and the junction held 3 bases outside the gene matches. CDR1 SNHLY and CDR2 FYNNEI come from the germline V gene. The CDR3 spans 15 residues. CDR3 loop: CASSQDRGSNQPQHF. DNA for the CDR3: TGTGCCAGCAGTCAGGACAGGGGAAGCAATCAGCCCCAGCATTTT.

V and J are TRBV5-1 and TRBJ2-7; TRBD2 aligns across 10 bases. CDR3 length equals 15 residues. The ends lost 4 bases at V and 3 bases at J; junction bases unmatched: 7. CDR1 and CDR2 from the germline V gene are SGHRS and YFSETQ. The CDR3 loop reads CASSRGLAAVYEQYF. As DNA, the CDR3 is TGCGCCAGCAGCAGAGGACTAGCGGCCGTCTACGAGCAGTACTTC.

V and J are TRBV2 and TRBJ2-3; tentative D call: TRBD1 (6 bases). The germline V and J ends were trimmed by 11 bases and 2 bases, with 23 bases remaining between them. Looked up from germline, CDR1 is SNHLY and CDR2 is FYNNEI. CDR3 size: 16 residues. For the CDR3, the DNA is TGTGCCGGATTTCGGGGCAGGGGCTTATTCACAGATACGCAGTATTTT. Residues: CAGFRGRGLFTDTQYF.

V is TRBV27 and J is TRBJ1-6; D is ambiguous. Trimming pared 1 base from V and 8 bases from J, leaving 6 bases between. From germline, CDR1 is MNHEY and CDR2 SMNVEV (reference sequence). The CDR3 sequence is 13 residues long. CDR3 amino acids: CASSLYGDSPLHF. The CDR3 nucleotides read TGTGCCAGCAGTTTATACGGGGATTCACCCCTCCACTTT.

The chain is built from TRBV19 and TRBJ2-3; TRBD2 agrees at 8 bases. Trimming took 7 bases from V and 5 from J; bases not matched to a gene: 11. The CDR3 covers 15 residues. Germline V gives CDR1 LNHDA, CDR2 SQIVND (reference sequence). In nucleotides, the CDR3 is TGTGCCAGTACCCGGGGGGGCCAGGGATTAGATACGCAGTATTTT. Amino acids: CASTRGGQGLDTQYF.

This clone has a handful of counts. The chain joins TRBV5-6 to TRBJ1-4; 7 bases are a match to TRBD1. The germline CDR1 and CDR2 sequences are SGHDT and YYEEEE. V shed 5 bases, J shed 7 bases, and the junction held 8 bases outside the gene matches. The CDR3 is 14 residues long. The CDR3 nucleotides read TGTGCCAGCAGGCCGCAGGGGGGAAGTGAAAAACTGTTTTTT. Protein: CASRPQGGSEKLFF.

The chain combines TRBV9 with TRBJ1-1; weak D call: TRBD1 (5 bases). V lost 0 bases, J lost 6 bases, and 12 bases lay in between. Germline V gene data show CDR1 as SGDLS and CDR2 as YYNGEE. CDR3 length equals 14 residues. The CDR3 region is CASSVVQQAAEAFF. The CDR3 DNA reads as TGTGCCAGCAGCGTAGTCCAACAGGCGGCTGAAGCTTTCTTT.

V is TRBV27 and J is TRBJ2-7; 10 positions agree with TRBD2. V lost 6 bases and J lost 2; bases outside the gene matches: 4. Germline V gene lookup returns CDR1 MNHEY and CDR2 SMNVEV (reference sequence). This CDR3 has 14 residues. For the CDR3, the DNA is TGTGCCAGCAGGCAAGCGGGAGGGCCCTACGAGCAGTACTTC. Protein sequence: CASRQAGGPYEQYF.

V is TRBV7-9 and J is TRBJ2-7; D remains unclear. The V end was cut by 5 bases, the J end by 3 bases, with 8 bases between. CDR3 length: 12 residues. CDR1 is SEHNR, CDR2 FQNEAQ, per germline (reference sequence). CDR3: CASSRGYYEQYF. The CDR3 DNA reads TGTGCCAGCAGCCGCGGTTACTACGAGCAGTACTTC.

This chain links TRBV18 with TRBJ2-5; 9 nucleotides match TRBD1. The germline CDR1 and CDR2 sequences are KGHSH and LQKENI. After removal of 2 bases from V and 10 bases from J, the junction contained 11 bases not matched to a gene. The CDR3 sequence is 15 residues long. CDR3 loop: CASSPRTGDLRGQYF. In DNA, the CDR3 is TGTGCCAGCTCACCAAGGACAGGGGACCTGCGAGGCCAGTACTTC. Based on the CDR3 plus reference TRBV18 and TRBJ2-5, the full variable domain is NAGVMQNPRHLVRRRGQEARLRCSPMKGHSHVYWYRQLPEEGLKFMVYLQKENIIDESGMPKERFSAEFPKEGPSILRIQQVVRGDSAAYFCASSPRTGDLRGQYFGPGTRLLVL.

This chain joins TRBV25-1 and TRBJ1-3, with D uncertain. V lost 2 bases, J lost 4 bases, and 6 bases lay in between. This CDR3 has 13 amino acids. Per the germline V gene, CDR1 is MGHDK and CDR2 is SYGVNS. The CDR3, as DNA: TGTGCCAGCAGTGAAAGCCCGGGAAACACCATATATTTT. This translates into CASSESPGNTIYF.

For the CDR3, the DNA is TGTGCCAGCGGGGCAGGGGCCACCTCTGGAAACACCATATATTTT. Protein product: CASGAGATSGNTIYF. This rearrangement joins TRBV6-5 to TRBJ1-3; weak D call: TRBD1 (6 bases). The germline gives CDR1 MNHEY, CDR2 SVGAGI. The CDR3 consists of 15 residues. V gave up 8 bases and J gave up 0 bases, with 14 bases separating them.

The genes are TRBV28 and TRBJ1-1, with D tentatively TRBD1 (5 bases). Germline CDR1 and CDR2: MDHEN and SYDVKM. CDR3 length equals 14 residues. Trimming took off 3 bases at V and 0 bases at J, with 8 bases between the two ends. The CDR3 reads CASSLGGVNTEAFF. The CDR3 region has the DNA TGTGCCAGCAGTTTGGGAGGGGTGAACACTGAAGCTTTCTTT.

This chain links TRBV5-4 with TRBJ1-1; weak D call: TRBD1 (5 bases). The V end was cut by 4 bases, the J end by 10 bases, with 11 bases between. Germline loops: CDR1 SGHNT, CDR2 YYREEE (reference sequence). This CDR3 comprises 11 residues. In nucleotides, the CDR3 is TGTGCCAGCAGCGCCGGGGGGGGAGCTTTCTTT. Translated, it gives CASSAGGGAFF.

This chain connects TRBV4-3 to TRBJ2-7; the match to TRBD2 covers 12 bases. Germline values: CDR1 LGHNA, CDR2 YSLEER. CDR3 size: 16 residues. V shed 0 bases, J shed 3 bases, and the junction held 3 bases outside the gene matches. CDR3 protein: CASSQDGTSGLYEQYF. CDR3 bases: TGCGCCAGCAGCCAAGACGGGACTAGCGGGCTCTACGAGCAGTACTTC.